This T cell receptor (beta chain) comes out of a study of cytomegalovirus exposure and HLA in healthy donors. At the level of the study: Unique TCRs from HLA-typed donors, around 79 million of them, were held in an early data release.

J gave up 3 bases and V 6 bases, and 6 bases lay outside the gene matches. The CDR3 extends over 15 amino acids. In germline, CDR1 is MDHEN, CDR2 SYDVKM. A multiplex PCR was run with 60 Vbeta primers and 13 Jbeta primers. TCRdb's table, derived via immunoSEQ multiplex PCR, lists solely in-frame clones and lacks some. The data hold 200,000 to 250,000 clones, with 65% to 85% observed a single time. This clone was observed a single time. Its antigen is unidentified. Study-wide points: The study designated 150 to 200 TCR beta chains cytomegalovirus-associated. Follow-up analysis seemed to connect common viral pathogens with several of the most significant clusters identified. Later analysis placed DRB1 highest and HLA-C lowest in TCR association rates, which differed by HLA locus.

The clonotype originates from a man aged 30 to 45 in good health and CMV-seronegative. The J gene is TRBJ2-5, the V gene TRBV28; 11 bases align to TRBD1. Specimen: PBMCs. DNA for the CDR3: TGTGCCAGCAGATCCCCGGGACAGGGGGAAGAGACCCAGTACTTC. This codes for CASRSPGQGEETQYF.